This T cell receptor (beta chain) came from a study of OX40 agonist ivuxolimab in advanced cancers. Study-level information: About 44% of patients had received prior checkpoint inhibitor therapy.

A history of autoimmune disease or systemic immunosuppression excluded patients. This clone was counted only a few times. What it binds is not known. Per the germline V gene, CDR1 is SGHNT and CDR2 is YENEEA. The ends lost 10 bases at V and 4 bases at J; junction bases unmatched: 18. The CDR3 runs 17 residues. Repertoires were generated with immunoSEQ multiplex PCR, while TCRdb's copy carries only in-frame clones and drops some. The sample has over 55,000 clones, 84% seen once. General study findings and limits: Undetermined was the antigen specificity of the expanded peripheral T cells. Low clonal expansion, among the lowest seen, marked partial responders at 0.1-3.0 mg/kg.

The V and J genes are TRBV11-3 and TRBJ2-2, with 7 bases lining up with TRBD1. The sequence was obtained from an adult with an advanced solid tumor such as melanoma, head and neck, liver or kidney cancer. The sequencing used CD4+ or CD8+ T cells sorted from blood, collected in a trial of the OX40 agonist ivuxolimab. The CDR3 region is CATSNSGQSQGTGELFF. As DNA, the CDR3 is TGTGCCACCTCTAATTCGGGACAGTCTCAGGGCACCGGGGAGCTGTTTTTT.